A single T cell receptor beta chain is shown here with its context. What this receptor recognizes is not known. Per-nucleotide qualities are absent, and no much larger clonotype sits a single base away. The CDR3 runs 15 amino acids, cysteine and phenylalanine included. Of all the DNA, just the CDR3 is kept, 45 bases in frame from base 1. CDR1 MNHEY and CDR2 SVGEGT were looked up in the germline V gene. At the junction V is shortened by 0 bases and J by 5 bases; bases outside the gene matches: 6. In this study, sorted CD4+ and CD8+ T cells from the blood of healthy subjects and of severe aplastic anemia patients had their TCR repertoires deep-sequenced. Ficoll-Paque density gradient centrifugation was used to isolate peripheral blood mononuclear cells. Before DNA extraction, CD4+ and CD8+ T cells were sorted with FACS or magnetic beads. This sample was taken from a study of CD8+CD57+ T cells in acquired aplastic anemia (dated by TCRdb to 2017 to 2018). For the wider study: DNA extracted from sorted CD4+ and CD8+ cells had a mean of 3.2 ug, with a range of roughly 0.17 to 27.4 ug.

Genomic DNA was used as template for profiling of TCR beta VDJ combinations and CDR3 sequences. An Illumina HiSeq 2000 was the platform used for TCR repertoire sequencing. The authors' analysis ran thus. Repertoire assessment relied on Simpson's diversity index, CDR3 size and DJ length profiles, and TRBV/TRBJ rearrangement plots. The immunodominant clone was defined as the most abundant DNA sequence in deep sequencing data. CDR3 amino acid sequences were screened for sharing across subjects and compared with published repertoires and the VDJdb database. In-frame beta chains were kept once TCRdb had trimmed the public reads at Q25 with fastp and called clones with MiXCR. CDR3 protein duplicates are merged, each entry listing the most common genes and DNA. V and J calls and clone size were set by TCRdb, not the authors. The sample contains about 270,000 distinct CDR3 sequences, around 60% of them found a single time. 8% of the sample lies in the top ten.

Study-wide findings and limitations: No significant difference in CD8+ Simpson's diversity was found between patients and healthy controls (P=0.060). Although 25 to 30 CD8+ CDR3 sequences were shared by patients and controls, these sequences appeared highly expressed in patients and within the immunodominant clones of patients.

The receptor comes from a human donor with severe aplastic anemia or a healthy control (not recorded which). The sample taken for sequencing was sorted CD4+, CD8+, or CD8+CD57+ T cells (not recorded which) from PBMCs. This chain joins TRBV6-2 or TRBV6-3 to TRBJ2-7; a stretch of 8 junction bases matches TRBD1. CDR3 loop: CASSYSDRVVHEQYF. Here is the DNA: TGTGCCAGCAGTTACTCGGACAGGGTCGTCCACGAGCAGTACTTC.